This TCR beta chain was sequenced in a study of blood T cell repertoires in COVID-19. V was clipped by 0 bases and J by 3 bases, with 11 bases between them. The CDR3 extends over 16 amino acids. Germline V gene sequence: CDR1 SGHTA, CDR2 FQGNSA. The table came from immunoSEQ multiplex PCR; TCRdb's copy has only in-frame clones and leaves some out. The repertoire holds approximately 19,000 clones, with approximately 90% as singletons. The sequence came from a human donor with active COVID-19. The donor label of this sample is uncertain. The sample comprised peripheral blood. This chain uses TRBV7-2 with TRBJ1-4, with D unresolved. CDR3 sequence: CASSLATSGANEKLFF. CDR3 bases: TGTGCCAGCAGCTTAGCAACGAGCGGGGCTAATGAAAAACTGTTTTTT. Variable domain in full (rest from reference TRBV7-2 and TRBJ1-4): GAGVSQSPSNKVTEKGKDVELRCDPISGHTALYWYRQSLGQGLEFLIYFQGNSAPDKSGLPSDRFSAERTGGSVSTLTIQRTQQEDSAVYLCASSLATSGANEKLFFGSGTQLSVL.